These T cell receptor beta chains were read from a single sample in a study of radiotherapy plus CTLA-4 blockade in lung cancer. Profiled with immunoSEQ multiplex PCR; TCRdb holds only in-frame clones, not every one. The table lists roughly 130,000 clones, about 90% of them singletons, with 6.9% in the top ten. Sequences were derived from peripheral blood, sampled from a patient treated with radiotherapy plus ipilimumab. These receptors came from a human donor with non-small cell lung cancer that progressed on radiotherapy plus ipilimumab. Each CDR3 is given with its conserved first and last residue. D genes are given only for firm matches. Only some rows state a clone size, as once, few, many or a class for expanded clones.

d_gene: TRBD1; v_gene: TRBV19; j_gene: TRBJ1-1; abundance: NA; CDR3aa: CASKFRDRGNVRDTEAFF; CDR3nt: TGTGCCAGTAAATTTCGGGACAGGGGAAATGTTAGGGACACTGAAGCTTTCTTT
d_gene: NA; v_gene: TRBV25-1; j_gene: TRBJ2-1; abundance: NA; CDR3aa: CASSESSDVEQFF; CDR3nt: TGTGCCAGCAGTGAATCCAGCGACGTGGAGCAGTTCTTC
d_gene: NA; v_gene: TRBV7-9; j_gene: TRBJ2-6; abundance: NA; CDR3aa: CASSSLAATVSGANVLTF; CDR3nt: TGTGCCAGCAGCTCCTTAGCAGCAACAGTCTCTGGGGCCAACGTCCTGACTTTC
d_gene: TRBD2; v_gene: TRBV7-9; j_gene: TRBJ2-1; abundance: few; CDR3aa: CASSPGTTNEQFF; CDR3nt: TGTGCCAGCAGCCCCGGGACTACCAATGAGCAGTTCTTC
d_gene: TRBD2; v_gene: TRBV6-6; j_gene: TRBJ2-1; abundance: NA; CDR3aa: CASRTSVNEQFF; CDR3nt: TGTGCCAGCAGGACTAGCGTGAATGAGCAGTTCTTC
d_gene: NA; v_gene: TRBV5-8; j_gene: TRBJ2-2; abundance: NA; CDR3aa: CASSPTGGAGSTGELFF; CDR3nt: TGTGCCAGCAGCCCAACGGGCGGGGCAGGGAGCACCGGGGAGCTGTTTTTT
d_gene: NA; v_gene: TRBV2; j_gene: TRBJ2-3; abundance: NA; CDR3aa: CASSPTDTQYF; CDR3nt: TGTGCCAGCAGCCCCACAGATACGCAGTATTTT
d_gene: TRBD1; v_gene: TRBV28; j_gene: TRBJ2-1; abundance: NA; CDR3aa: CASTVPGQGYNEQFF; CDR3nt: TGTGCCAGCACTGTGCCGGGACAGGGTTACAATGAGCAGTTCTTC
d_gene: NA; v_gene: TRBV5-3; j_gene: TRBJ2-1; abundance: NA; CDR3aa: CAGNRAHRGNEQFF; CDR3nt: TGTGCCGGGAACCGGGCCCACCGAGGAAATGAGCAGTTCTTC
d_gene: NA; v_gene: TRBV5-1; j_gene: TRBJ1-5; abundance: NA; CDR3aa: CASSLEGASNQPQHF; CDR3nt: TGCGCCAGCAGCTTGGAAGGGGCGAGCAATCAGCCCCAGCATTTT
d_gene: TRBD1; v_gene: TRBV18; j_gene: TRBJ1-2; abundance: NA; CDR3aa: CASSPDRTGQNGYTF; CDR3nt: TGTGCCAGCTCACCGGATAGGACAGGGCAGAATGGCTACACCTTC
d_gene: NA; v_gene: TRBV11-2; j_gene: TRBJ2-1; abundance: NA; CDR3aa: CASSFPQGGTYNEQFF; CDR3nt: TGTGCCAGCAGCTTCCCCCAAGGGGGGACCTACAATGAGCAGTTCTTC
d_gene: NA; v_gene: TRBV6-1; j_gene: TRBJ1-3; abundance: NA; CDR3aa: CASSLSGQSGNTIYF; CDR3nt: TGTGCCAGCAGTCTCAGTGGGCAATCTGGAAACACCATATATTTT
d_gene: TRBD2; v_gene: TRBV6-1; j_gene: TRBJ2-1; abundance: NA; CDR3aa: CASSSTSGDYNEQFF; CDR3nt: TGTGCCAGCAGTTCGACTAGCGGGGATTACAATGAGCAGTTCTTC
d_gene: NA; v_gene: TRBV5-1; j_gene: TRBJ2-7; abundance: NA; CDR3aa: CASRGLGLREQYF; CDR3nt: TGCGCCTCTCGAGGACTGGGACTTAGGGAGCAGTACTTC
d_gene: NA; v_gene: TRBV30; j_gene: TRBJ2-5; abundance: NA; CDR3aa: CAWSPLGGTQYF; CDR3nt: TGTGCCTGGAGTCCCCTTGGGGGAACCCAGTACTTC
d_gene: TRBD2; v_gene: TRBV11-2; j_gene: TRBJ2-7; abundance: NA; CDR3aa: CASSRLAPEQYF; CDR3nt: TGTGCCAGCAGCCGACTAGCGCCCGAGCAGTACTTC
d_gene: TRBD2; v_gene: TRBV11-3; j_gene: TRBJ2-2; abundance: NA; CDR3aa: CASSLVSGGTGELFF; CDR3nt: TGTGCCAGCAGCTTAGTCTCGGGAGGCACCGGGGAGCTGTTTTTT
d_gene: NA; v_gene: TRBV11-3; j_gene: TRBJ2-7; abundance: NA; CDR3aa: CASSRGREHEQYF; CDR3nt: TGTGCCAGCAGCCGGGGGCGGGAGCACGAGCAGTACTTC
d_gene: TRBD1; v_gene: TRBV18; j_gene: TRBJ2-2; abundance: NA; CDR3aa: CASSPGTGRNGELFF; CDR3nt: TGTGCCAGCTCACCAGGGACAGGGAGGAACGGGGAGCTGTTTTTT
d_gene: TRBD1; v_gene: TRBV5-4; j_gene: TRBJ1-1; abundance: NA; CDR3aa: CASSLKTGANTEAFF; CDR3nt: TGTGCCAGCAGCCTAAAGACAGGGGCGAACACTGAAGCTTTCTTT
d_gene: TRBD2; v_gene: TRBV25-1; j_gene: TRBJ2-7; abundance: once; CDR3aa: CASSESGGGTYEQYF; CDR3nt: TGTGCCAGCAGTGAATCGGGGGGAGGGACCTACGAGCAGTACTTC